The rows below give T cell receptor beta chains drawn from one sample of a study of blood T cells in healthy people across ages. TCRdb re-derived calls from the 5' RACE reads in MiXCR, one entry per CDR3 protein. This table has about a million distinct CDR3 sequences, approximately 50% appearing once. The sequenced sample consisted of blood. These receptors all stem from a woman aged 55-75 years in good health. The CDR3 runs from the conserved cysteine through the conserved F or W. D genes are given only for firm matches. Only part of the rows carry a size: once, few, many, or a class if the clone is expanded.

J gene: TRBJ2-5
D gene: TRBD2
clone size: NA
V gene: TRBV18
CDR3 protein: CASSPTSGRETQYF
CDR3 DNA: TGTGCCAGCTCACCGACTAGCGGGCGAGAGACCCAGTACTTC

J gene: TRBJ2-5
D gene: TRBD2
clone size: NA
V gene: TRBV4-3
CDR3 protein: CASSQDQVAGGRQETQYF
CDR3 DNA: TGCGCCAGCAGCCAAGATCAAGTAGCGGGAGGGCGCCAAGAGACCCAGTACTTC

J gene: TRBJ2-4
D gene: NA
clone size: NA
V gene: TRBV20-1
CDR3 protein: CSAKQGGGAKNIQYF
CDR3 DNA: TGCAGTGCTAAACAGGGCGGGGGAGCCAAAAACATTCAGTACTTC

J gene: TRBJ1-3
D gene: TRBD1
clone size: NA
V gene: TRBV5-1
CDR3 protein: CASSPGQYGNTIYF
CDR3 DNA: TGCGCCAGCAGCCCGGGACAGTATGGAAACACCATATATTTT

J gene: TRBJ2-3
D gene: TRBD1
clone size: few
V gene: TRBV6-4
CDR3 protein: CASSDHRGDTQYF
CDR3 DNA: TGTGCCAGCAGTGATCACAGGGGGGATACGCAGTATTTT

J gene: TRBJ2-1
D gene: NA
clone size: NA
V gene: TRBV30
CDR3 protein: CAWSHDGGNEQFF
CDR3 DNA: TGTGCCTGGAGTCACGACGGCGGCAATGAGCAGTTCTTC

J gene: TRBJ2-3
D gene: TRBD2
clone size: few
V gene: TRBV11-2
CDR3 protein: CASSGPSGNRGSDTQYF
CDR3 DNA: TGTGCCAGCAGCGGACCTAGCGGGAATCGCGGGTCAGATACGCAGTATTTT

J gene: TRBJ2-3
D gene: NA
clone size: few
V gene: TRBV6-2/TRBV6-3
CDR3 protein: CASSRASFSSTDTQYF
CDR3 DNA: TGTGCCAGCAGCCGGGCGTCCTTCTCTAGCACAGATACGCAGTATTTT

J gene: TRBJ2-7
D gene: TRBD2
clone size: NA
V gene: TRBV24-1
CDR3 protein: CATSVLSGTTYEQYF
CDR3 DNA: TGTGCCACCAGTGTCCTTAGCGGGACAACCTACGAGCAGTACTTC

J gene: TRBJ2-5
D gene: TRBD1
clone size: NA
V gene: TRBV4-1
CDR3 protein: CASSQDGTGGETQYF
CDR3 DNA: TGCGCCAGCAGCCAAGATGGGACAGGCGGCGAGACCCAGTACTTC

J gene: TRBJ1-1
D gene: NA
clone size: NA
V gene: TRBV7-2
CDR3 protein: CASSPWGMNTEAFF
CDR3 DNA: TGTGCCAGCAGCCCGTGGGGGATGAACACTGAAGCTTTCTTT

J gene: TRBJ2-1
D gene: NA
clone size: NA
V gene: TRBV20-1
CDR3 protein: CSARGAGAGEQFF
CDR3 DNA: TGCAGTGCTAGAGGAGCCGGGGCGGGTGAGCAGTTCTTC

J gene: TRBJ2-7
D gene: TRBD2
clone size: NA
V gene: TRBV28
CDR3 protein: CASSWSSGSPYEQYF
CDR3 DNA: TGTGCCAGCAGTTGGTCTAGCGGGAGCCCCTACGAGCAGTACTTC

J gene: TRBJ2-7
D gene: NA
clone size: few
V gene: TRBV9
CDR3 protein: CASSVGGKAYEQYF
CDR3 DNA: TGTGCCAGCAGCGTAGGCGGGAAGGCCTACGAGCAGTACTTC

J gene: TRBJ2-3
D gene: TRBD2
clone size: few
V gene: TRBV4-1
CDR3 protein: CASSRSTSGYTDTQYF
CDR3 DNA: TGCGCCAGCAGCCGATCGACTAGCGGATACACAGATACGCAGTATTTT

J gene: TRBJ2-7
D gene: TRBD2
clone size: NA
V gene: TRBV11-2
CDR3 protein: CASSTTAGLSYEQYF
CDR3 DNA: TGTGCCAGCAGCACTACAGCGGGACTCTCCTACGAGCAGTACTTC

J gene: TRBJ2-7
D gene: TRBD1
clone size: NA
V gene: TRBV27
CDR3 protein: CASRDRGGAYEQYF
CDR3 DNA: TGTGCCAGCAGGGACAGGGGAGGTGCCTACGAGCAGTACTTC

J gene: TRBJ2-3
D gene: NA
clone size: NA
V gene: TRBV4-1
CDR3 protein: CASSHPGLQDTQYF
CDR3 DNA: TGCGCCAGCAGCCATCCGGGCCTTCAAGATACGCAGTATTTT

J gene: TRBJ2-1
D gene: TRBD2
clone size: NA
V gene: TRBV7-2
CDR3 protein: CASSLALTSGRAHEQFF
CDR3 DNA: TGTGCCAGCAGCTTAGCCCTGACTAGCGGGAGGGCCCACGAGCAGTTCTTC

J gene: TRBJ2-1
D gene: TRBD2
clone size: NA
V gene: TRBV30
CDR3 protein: CAWEPTGTSYNEQFF
CDR3 DNA: TGTGCCTGGGAGCCGACCGGGACTAGCTACAATGAGCAGTTCTTC

J gene: TRBJ2-2
D gene: NA
clone size: NA
V gene: TRBV25-1
CDR3 protein: CASSDPVTTGELFF
CDR3 DNA: TGTGCCAGCAGTGACCCGGTCACCACCGGGGAGCTGTTTTTT

J gene: TRBJ1-5
D gene: NA
clone size: few
V gene: TRBV6-2/TRBV6-3
CDR3 protein: CASEGRRSTLFGNQPQHF
CDR3 DNA: TGTGCCAGCGAAGGCCGGCGGTCTACGCTGTTCGGCAATCAGCCCCAGCATTTT

J gene: TRBJ2-5
D gene: NA
clone size: NA
V gene: TRBV7-2
CDR3 protein: CASKDPRVRETQYF
CDR3 DNA: TGTGCCAGCAAAGATCCACGGGTCCGGGAGACCCAGTACTTC

J gene: TRBJ2-1
D gene: TRBD2
clone size: NA
V gene: TRBV30
CDR3 protein: CAWLGAGGPSGEQFF
CDR3 DNA: TGTGCCTGGTTGGGAGCGGGAGGGCCCTCGGGTGAGCAGTTCTTC

J gene: TRBJ1-2
D gene: NA
clone size: NA
V gene: TRBV30
CDR3 protein: CAWTRDNTFYGYTF
CDR3 DNA: TGTGCCTGGACAAGGGACAACACCTTCTATGGCTACACCTTC

J gene: TRBJ1-1
D gene: TRBD1
clone size: few
V gene: TRBV13
CDR3 protein: CASSRRDRNTEAFF
CDR3 DNA: TGTGCCAGCAGCAGAAGGGACAGGAACACTGAAGCTTTCTTT

J gene: TRBJ2-7
D gene: NA
clone size: NA
V gene: TRBV3-1
CDR3 protein: CASSQDPVSYEQYF
CDR3 DNA: TGTGCCAGCAGCCAAGATCCGGTCTCCTACGAGCAGTACTTC

J gene: TRBJ2-4
D gene: NA
clone size: NA
V gene: TRBV28
CDR3 protein: CASMPRGIAKNIQYF
CDR3 DNA: TGTGCCAGCATGCCCAGGGGTATAGCCAAAAACATTCAGTACTTC

J gene: TRBJ1-6
D gene: NA
clone size: NA
V gene: TRBV20-1
CDR3 protein: CSARGPGGLRSNSPLHF
CDR3 DNA: TGCAGTGCTAGAGGGCCCGGGGGTCTACGGTCTAATTCACCCCTCCACTTT

J gene: TRBJ2-1
D gene: NA
clone size: few
V gene: TRBV4-3
CDR3 protein: CASSQDTGPGEQFF
CDR3 DNA: TGCGCCAGCAGCCAAGATACGGGGCCGGGGGAACAGTTCTTC

J gene: TRBJ2-3
D gene: TRBD2
clone size: NA
V gene: TRBV2
CDR3 protein: CAGTSGYTDTQYF
CDR3 DNA: TGTGCCGGCACTAGCGGCTACACAGATACGCAGTATTTT

J gene: TRBJ2-7
D gene: NA
clone size: NA
V gene: TRBV2
CDR3 protein: CASSVWVGYEQYF
CDR3 DNA: TGTGCCAGCAGTGTATGGGTAGGGTACGAGCAGTACTTC

J gene: TRBJ2-7
D gene: TRBD1
clone size: NA
V gene: TRBV20-1
CDR3 protein: CSAILPGTGDSYEQYF
CDR3 DNA: TGCAGTGCGATACTGCCTGGGACAGGGGATTCCTACGAGCAGTACTTC

J gene: TRBJ2-7
D gene: TRBD2
clone size: many
V gene: TRBV4-2
CDR3 protein: CASSLAGEPHDEQYF
CDR3 DNA: TGTGCCAGCAGCCTAGCGGGAGAACCCCACGACGAGCAGTACTTC

J gene: TRBJ2-7
D gene: NA
clone size: few
V gene: TRBV4-3
CDR3 protein: CASSQHNRGPYEQYF
CDR3 DNA: TGCGCCAGCAGCCAGCACAACCGTGGGCCCTACGAGCAGTACTTC

J gene: TRBJ2-1
D gene: NA
clone size: NA
V gene: TRBV4-2
CDR3 protein: CASSLSDLRFSYNEQFF
CDR3 DNA: TGTGCCAGCAGCCTGAGCGACCTGAGATTCTCCTACAATGAGCAGTTCTTC

J gene: TRBJ2-5
D gene: NA
clone size: NA
V gene: TRBV21-1
CDR3 protein: CASSKVRREQRETQYF
CDR3 DNA: TGTGCCAGCAGCAAAGTAAGGCGGGAGCAGAGAGAGACCCAGTACTTC

J gene: TRBJ2-7
D gene: NA
clone size: NA
V gene: TRBV5-4
CDR3 protein: CASSLSTRGNEQYF
CDR3 DNA: TGTGCCAGCAGCTTGTCGACGCGGGGCAACGAGCAGTACTTC

J gene: TRBJ2-7
D gene: NA
clone size: NA
V gene: TRBV28
CDR3 protein: CASRVLRVGEQYF
CDR3 DNA: TGTGCCAGCAGGGTACTCCGGGTAGGCGAGCAGTACTTC